This T cell receptor beta chain appears in the sequencing data of a study of blood T cells in healthy people across ages. This clonotype was detected a few times. As yet, its antigen is unknown. Study results and caveats: Because sorting was not performed, PBMCs prevented conclusive naive versus antigen-experienced comparison. Per million T cells, TCR beta diversity dropped roughly linearly as age increased.

The trim removed 5 bases at V and 1 base at J, leaving 5 bases unmatched. The germline gives CDR1 LNHNV, CDR2 YYDKDF (reference sequence). The CDR3 runs to 15 residues. The use of a sample-barcoded 5' primer and a J-beta primer mix characterized a second PCR of about 7 to 12 cycles. MiXCR, applied by TCRdb to the 5' RACE reads, yields one record per CDR3 protein. The sample contains roughly 790,000 distinct CDR3 sequences, approximately 39% of which appear only once. Sequencing used blood. The clonotype originates from a woman aged 55-75 years in good health. The chain uses TRBV15 and TRBJ2-3, with 8 bases identical to TRBD1. This CDR3 is CATSGGQGGTDTQYF. In nucleotides, the CDR3 is TGTGCCACCAGCGGCGGACAGGGTGGCACAGATACGCAGTATTTT.